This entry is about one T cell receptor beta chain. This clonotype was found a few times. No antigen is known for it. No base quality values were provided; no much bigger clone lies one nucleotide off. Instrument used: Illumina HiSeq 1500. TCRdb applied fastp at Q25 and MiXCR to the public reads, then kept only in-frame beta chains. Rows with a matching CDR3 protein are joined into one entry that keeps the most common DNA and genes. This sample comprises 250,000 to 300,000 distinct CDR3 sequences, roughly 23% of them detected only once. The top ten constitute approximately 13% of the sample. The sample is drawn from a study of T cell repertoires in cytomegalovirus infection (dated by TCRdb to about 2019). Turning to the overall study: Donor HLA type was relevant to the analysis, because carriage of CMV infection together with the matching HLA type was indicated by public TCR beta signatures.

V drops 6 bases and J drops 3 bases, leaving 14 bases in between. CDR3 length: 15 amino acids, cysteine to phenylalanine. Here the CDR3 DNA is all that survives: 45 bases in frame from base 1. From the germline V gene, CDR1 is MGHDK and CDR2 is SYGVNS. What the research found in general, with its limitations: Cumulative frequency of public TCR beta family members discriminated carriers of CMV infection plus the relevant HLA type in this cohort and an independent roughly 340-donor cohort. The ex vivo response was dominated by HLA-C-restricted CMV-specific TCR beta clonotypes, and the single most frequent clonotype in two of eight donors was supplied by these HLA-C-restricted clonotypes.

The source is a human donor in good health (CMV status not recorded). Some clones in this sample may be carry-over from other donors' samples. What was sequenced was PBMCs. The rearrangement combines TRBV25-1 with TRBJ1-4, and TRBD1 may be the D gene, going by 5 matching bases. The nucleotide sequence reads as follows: TGTGCCAGCAGGGACTTGGGGACCTCTAATGAAAAACTGTTTTTT. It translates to CASRDLGTSNEKLFF.